This is a list of T cell receptor beta chains from one sample in a study of CD8 T cells in Susac syndrome. TCRdb independently ran MiXCR on the immunoSEQ multiplex PCR reads; one entry per CDR3 protein. The table includes about 300,000 distinct CDR3 sequences, 70% to 90% detected once. Sequenced input: CD8+ T cells from PBMCs. The receptors here all came from a human donor with multiple sclerosis. The conserved cysteine and the conserved F or W are not part of the CDR3 here. Fields, in order: D gene, clone size, V gene, J gene, CDR3 protein. A D gene is named only where the DNA matches it firmly. Clone size is stated in some rows and not others, as once, few, many or a class when expanded.

d_gene: NA; abundance: NA; v_gene: TRBV13; j_gene: TRBJ2-3; CDR3aa: ASSLGQGGRTDTQY
d_gene: NA; abundance: few; v_gene: TRBV6-2/TRBV6-3; j_gene: TRBJ2-7; CDR3aa: ASSTGSDYYEQY
d_gene: TRBD1; abundance: NA; v_gene: TRBV28; j_gene: TRBJ1-4; CDR3aa: ASSSEGQGAESTNEKLF
d_gene: TRBD1; abundance: NA; v_gene: TRBV19; j_gene: TRBJ1-1; CDR3aa: ASREGQTNTEAF
d_gene: NA; abundance: once; v_gene: TRBV7-9; j_gene: TRBJ2-3; CDR3aa: ASSLEKKALTDTQY
d_gene: NA; abundance: NA; v_gene: TRBV4-1; j_gene: TRBJ2-3; CDR3aa: ASRQLGADTQY
d_gene: NA; abundance: NA; v_gene: TRBV11-2; j_gene: TRBJ2-4; CDR3aa: ASSLGSLSGLQMY
d_gene: NA; abundance: NA; v_gene: TRBV4-3; j_gene: TRBJ2-5; CDR3aa: ASSPLVGGEGETQY
d_gene: NA; abundance: NA; v_gene: TRBV9; j_gene: TRBJ2-3; CDR3aa: ASSVSTDSDTQY
d_gene: NA; abundance: NA; v_gene: TRBV9; j_gene: TRBJ2-7; CDR3aa: ASSVDSSYEQY
d_gene: NA; abundance: NA; v_gene: TRBV20-1; j_gene: TRBJ2-1; CDR3aa: SARDQGGLNNEQF
d_gene: NA; abundance: NA; v_gene: TRBV9; j_gene: TRBJ2-7; CDR3aa: ASSVGGGNSYEQY
d_gene: TRBD1; abundance: NA; v_gene: TRBV7-9; j_gene: TRBJ2-7; CDR3aa: ASSSSSGTASYEQY
d_gene: NA; abundance: NA; v_gene: TRBV6-2/TRBV6-3; j_gene: TRBJ2-1; CDR3aa: ASSQYYNEQF
d_gene: TRBD1; abundance: NA; v_gene: TRBV4-2; j_gene: TRBJ1-3; CDR3aa: ASNDRGGGNTIY
d_gene: NA; abundance: NA; v_gene: TRBV6-2/TRBV6-3; j_gene: TRBJ2-7; CDR3aa: ASSLGFGYEQY
d_gene: NA; abundance: NA; v_gene: TRBV14; j_gene: TRBJ2-7; CDR3aa: ASSHIHGTIYEQY
d_gene: TRBD2; abundance: once; v_gene: TRBV12-3/TRBV12-4; j_gene: TRBJ2-1; CDR3aa: ASRGAGLGLAGYNEQF
d_gene: NA; abundance: NA; v_gene: TRBV7-2; j_gene: TRBJ2-4; CDR3aa: ASSLQPRLAKNIQY
d_gene: TRBD1; abundance: NA; v_gene: TRBV29-1; j_gene: TRBJ2-3; CDR3aa: SVQGTGPDTQY
d_gene: TRBD2; abundance: few; v_gene: TRBV3-1; j_gene: TRBJ2-7; CDR3aa: ASSPGTSGIYEQY
d_gene: TRBD2; abundance: NA; v_gene: TRBV29-1; j_gene: TRBJ2-7; CDR3aa: SVEPAGTSDSYEQY
d_gene: NA; abundance: NA; v_gene: TRBV15; j_gene: TRBJ1-2; CDR3aa: ATSRERIFEGYT
d_gene: TRBD2; abundance: NA; v_gene: TRBV4-2; j_gene: TRBJ2-5; CDR3aa: ASSQDLRTSGVEETQY
d_gene: NA; abundance: NA; v_gene: TRBV27; j_gene: TRBJ2-7; CDR3aa: ASSLFGTAIEQY
d_gene: NA; abundance: NA; v_gene: TRBV9; j_gene: TRBJ1-2; CDR3aa: ASSVAGPSYGYT
d_gene: NA; abundance: few; v_gene: TRBV6-2/TRBV6-3; j_gene: TRBJ2-2; CDR3aa: ASSYSTGELF
d_gene: TRBD2; abundance: NA; v_gene: TRBV19; j_gene: TRBJ2-1; CDR3aa: ASALGGNEQF
d_gene: TRBD2; abundance: NA; v_gene: TRBV12-3/TRBV12-4; j_gene: TRBJ2-2; CDR3aa: ASSPGTSGGGPPNTGELF
d_gene: NA; abundance: NA; v_gene: TRBV7-3; j_gene: TRBJ1-2; CDR3aa: ASSPEAITNYGYT
d_gene: TRBD1; abundance: NA; v_gene: TRBV28; j_gene: TRBJ1-5; CDR3aa: ASRGAGTDSLRYQPQH
d_gene: TRBD1; abundance: NA; v_gene: TRBV18; j_gene: TRBJ2-7; CDR3aa: ASSPRVGQGTYEQY
d_gene: TRBD1; abundance: NA; v_gene: TRBV2; j_gene: TRBJ1-1; CDR3aa: ASSDWRQGNTEAF
d_gene: NA; abundance: NA; v_gene: TRBV10-3; j_gene: TRBJ1-5; CDR3aa: AISEQSNQPQH
d_gene: NA; abundance: once; v_gene: TRBV11-2; j_gene: TRBJ2-7; CDR3aa: ASSTDSSYEQY
d_gene: NA; abundance: NA; v_gene: TRBV7-2; j_gene: TRBJ1-6; CDR3aa: ASSLSLASPLH
d_gene: TRBD2; abundance: NA; v_gene: TRBV29-1; j_gene: TRBJ2-2; CDR3aa: SVPAGEGDTGELF
d_gene: NA; abundance: NA; v_gene: TRBV20-1; j_gene: TRBJ2-7; CDR3aa: SARDLTNEQY
d_gene: NA; abundance: NA; v_gene: TRBV30; j_gene: TRBJ2-3; CDR3aa: AWSETTDTQY
d_gene: NA; abundance: NA; v_gene: TRBV4-3; j_gene: TRBJ2-7; CDR3aa: ASSQGTSSSYEQY